This TCR beta chain was captured in a study of OX40 agonist ivuxolimab in advanced cancers. Notes on the study in general: Clonal expansion among partial responders at 0.1-3.0 mg/kg ranked near the lowest.

Details on this clone: Its antigen is undetermined.

Using immunoSEQ multiplex PCR, the repertoire was profiled, and TCRdb retains in-frame clones only, with some absent. The table records 150,000 to 180,000 clones, approximately 94% of them present only once. This CDR3 has 13 amino acids. CDR1 LNHNV and CDR2 YYDKDF come from the germline V gene (reference sequence). Trimming pared 8 bases from V and 4 bases from J, leaving 14 bases between. The origin of this receptor is an adult with an advanced solid tumor such as melanoma, head and neck, liver or kidney cancer. The chain is built from TRBV15 and TRBJ1-1; D gene ambiguous. The sequenced sample was CD4+ or CD8+ T cells sorted from blood, obtained in a trial of the OX40 agonist ivuxolimab. The CDR3 is CATEGALGTEAFF. DNA of the CDR3: TGTGCCACCGAAGGAGCTTTGGGCACTGAAGCTTTCTTT. The full variable domain, rest sourced from reference TRBV15 and TRBJ1-1, is DAMVIQNPRYQVTQFGKPVTLSCSQTLNHNVMYWYQQKSSQAPKLLFHYYDKDFNNEADTPDNFQSRRPNTSFCFLDIRSPGLGDTAMYLCATEGALGTEAFFGQGTRLTVV.